This is a list of T cell receptor beta chains from one sample in a study of blood T cell repertoires in COVID-19. Profiled with immunoSEQ multiplex PCR; TCRdb holds only in-frame clones, not every one. This table has almost 350,000 clones, approximately 89% appearing once. Material for sequencing was peripheral blood. Every receptor here comes from a woman in her sixties or seventies with COVID-19, enrolled during active disease. Each CDR3 is given with its conserved first and last residue. A D gene is named only where the DNA matches it firmly. Size is omitted from some rows. Given values are once, few, many or a class for expanded clones.

cdr3_aa: CASSRGGLQETQYF; cdr3_nt: TGTGCCAGTTCCCGCGGGGGGCTCCAAGAGACCCAGTACTTC; j_call: TRBJ2-5; v_call: TRBV7-3; clone_size: NA; d_call: TRBD2
cdr3_aa: CASSQDFQVATNEKLFF; cdr3_nt: TGTGCCAGCAGCCAAGATTTTCAGGTTGCAACTAATGAAAAACTGTTTTTT; j_call: TRBJ1-4; v_call: TRBV4-2; clone_size: NA; d_call: NA
cdr3_aa: CASSTGEGNTIYF; cdr3_nt: TGTGCCAGTAGCACAGGAGAGGGAAACACCATATATTTT; j_call: TRBJ1-3; v_call: TRBV19; clone_size: NA; d_call: NA
cdr3_aa: CASSPLRGNYGYTF; cdr3_nt: TGTGCCAGCAGCCCCCTTAGAGGGAATTATGGCTACACCTTC; j_call: TRBJ1-2; v_call: TRBV3-1/TRBV3-2; clone_size: NA; d_call: NA
cdr3_aa: CASSPPTSGGLGELFF; cdr3_nt: TGCGCCAGCAGCCCTCCGACTAGCGGGGGTTTGGGGGAGCTGTTTTTT; j_call: TRBJ2-2; v_call: TRBV5-1; clone_size: NA; d_call: TRBD2
cdr3_aa: CASSPRQASLSYNEQFF; cdr3_nt: TGTGCCAGCAGCCCCCGACAGGCCTCCCTTTCCTACAATGAGCAGTTCTTC; j_call: TRBJ2-1; v_call: TRBV3-1/TRBV3-2; clone_size: NA; d_call: NA
cdr3_aa: CASSLTPMNTEAFF; cdr3_nt: TGCGCCAGCAGCTTGACACCGATGAACACTGAAGCTTTCTTT; j_call: TRBJ1-1; v_call: TRBV5-1; clone_size: NA; d_call: NA
cdr3_aa: CASSLPLAGGRDNEQFF; cdr3_nt: TGTGCCAGCAGCTTACCCCTAGCGGGGGGGCGAGACAATGAGCAGTTCTTC; j_call: TRBJ2-1; v_call: TRBV7-9; clone_size: NA; d_call: TRBD2
cdr3_aa: CASSAYLGGTEAFF; cdr3_nt: TGTGCCAGCAGCGCCTACTTAGGGGGCACTGAAGCTTTCTTT; j_call: TRBJ1-1; v_call: TRBV9; clone_size: NA; d_call: NA
cdr3_aa: CATHRGAEAFF; cdr3_nt: TGTGCCACCCACCGGGGGGCTGAAGCTTTCTTT; j_call: TRBJ1-1; v_call: TRBV3-1/TRBV3-2; clone_size: NA; d_call: NA
cdr3_aa: CASFGSTEAFF; cdr3_nt: TGTGCCAGTTTCGGGAGCACTGAAGCTTTCTTT; j_call: TRBJ1-1; v_call: TRBV19; clone_size: NA; d_call: NA
cdr3_aa: CASRQFPILLAKNIQYF; cdr3_nt: TGCGCCAGCCGACAGTTCCCGATACTTTTAGCCAAAAACATTCAGTACTTC; j_call: TRBJ2-4; v_call: TRBV10-1; clone_size: NA; d_call: NA
cdr3_aa: CASSSDRGSNQPQHF; cdr3_nt: TGTGCCAGCAGTTCCGACAGGGGGAGCAATCAGCCCCAGCATTTT; j_call: TRBJ1-5; v_call: TRBV6-5; clone_size: NA; d_call: TRBD1
cdr3_aa: CASSWVQGSTNYGYTF; cdr3_nt: TGTGCCAGTAGTTGGGTTCAGGGATCGACTAACTATGGCTACACCTTC; j_call: TRBJ1-2; v_call: TRBV19; clone_size: once; d_call: NA
cdr3_aa: CASSPYLGGDYNSPLHF; cdr3_nt: TGTGCCAGCAGCCCCTACCTCGGGGGTGACTATAATTCACCCCTCCACTTT; j_call: TRBJ1-6; v_call: TRBV9; clone_size: NA; d_call: NA
cdr3_aa: CASSLVRFSSGANVLTF; cdr3_nt: TGTGCCAGCAGTTTAGTTCGGTTTAGCTCTGGGGCCAACGTCCTGACTTTC; j_call: TRBJ2-6; v_call: TRBV28; clone_size: NA; d_call: NA
cdr3_aa: CASSYSGRANSPLHF; cdr3_nt: TGTGCCAGCAGTTACTCGGGCAGGGCAAATTCACCCCTCCACTTT; j_call: TRBJ1-6; v_call: TRBV6-5; clone_size: NA; d_call: NA
cdr3_aa: CASRGSSGDKTSMNTEAFF; cdr3_nt: TGTGCCAGCAGGGGGTCAAGTGGGGACAAGACCTCTATGAACACTGAAGCTTTCTTT; j_call: TRBJ1-1; v_call: TRBV14; clone_size: NA; d_call: NA
cdr3_aa: CASSFRGWYNEQFF; cdr3_nt: TGCGCCAGCAGCTTCCGGGGTTGGTACAATGAGCAGTTCTTC; j_call: TRBJ2-1; v_call: TRBV5-1; clone_size: NA; d_call: NA
cdr3_aa: CASSGSTANTEAFF; cdr3_nt: TGCGCCAGCAGTGGAAGTACAGCGAACACTGAAGCTTTCTTT; j_call: TRBJ1-1; v_call: TRBV10-2; clone_size: once; d_call: NA
cdr3_aa: CASSQEAGTGGIDTQYF; cdr3_nt: TGCGCCAGCAGCCAAGAGGCCGGGACAGGGGGAATAGATACGCAGTATTTT; j_call: TRBJ2-3; v_call: TRBV4-1; clone_size: NA; d_call: TRBD1
cdr3_aa: CASSGRTEQFF; cdr3_nt: TGTGCCAGCTCCGGGAGGACTGAGCAGTTCTTC; j_call: TRBJ2-1; v_call: TRBV7-2; clone_size: once; d_call: TRBD2
cdr3_aa: CASSSLSNTGELFF; cdr3_nt: TGCGCCAGCAGCTCCTTGAGTAACACCGGGGAGCTGTTTTTT; j_call: TRBJ2-2; v_call: TRBV5-1; clone_size: NA; d_call: NA
cdr3_aa: CASSLDRGNQPQHF; cdr3_nt: TGTGCCAGCTCACTCGACAGGGGGAATCAGCCCCAGCATTTT; j_call: TRBJ1-5; v_call: TRBV18; clone_size: NA; d_call: TRBD1